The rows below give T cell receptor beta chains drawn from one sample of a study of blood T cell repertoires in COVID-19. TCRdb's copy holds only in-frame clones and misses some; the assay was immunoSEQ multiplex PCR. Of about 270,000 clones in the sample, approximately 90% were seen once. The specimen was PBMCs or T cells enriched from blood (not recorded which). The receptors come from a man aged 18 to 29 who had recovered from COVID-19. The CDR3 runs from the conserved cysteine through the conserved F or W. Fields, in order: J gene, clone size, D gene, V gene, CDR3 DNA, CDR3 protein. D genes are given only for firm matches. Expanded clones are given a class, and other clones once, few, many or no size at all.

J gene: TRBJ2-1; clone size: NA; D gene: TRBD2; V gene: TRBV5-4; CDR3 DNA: TGTGCCAGCAGCTTGAGCGGGAGGCCCTACAATGAGCAGTTCTTC; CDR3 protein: CASSLSGRPYNEQFF
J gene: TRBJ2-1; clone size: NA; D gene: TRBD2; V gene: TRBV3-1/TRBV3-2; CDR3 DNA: TGTGCCAGCAGCCAAGGGCGGCTAGCGGAGGGAGACAATGAGCAGTTCTTC; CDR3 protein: CASSQGRLAEGDNEQFF
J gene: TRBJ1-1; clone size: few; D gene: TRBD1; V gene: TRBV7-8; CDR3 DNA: TGTGCCAGCAGCAGACAAAAGGGGGCCGGGGACACTGAAGCTTTCTTT; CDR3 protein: CASSRQKGAGDTEAFF
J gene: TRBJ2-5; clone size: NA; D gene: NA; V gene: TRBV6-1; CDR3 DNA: TGTGCCAGCAGTGACATCGGTGGCAGGCCAGGAGAGACCCAGTACTTC; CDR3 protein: CASSDIGGRPGETQYF
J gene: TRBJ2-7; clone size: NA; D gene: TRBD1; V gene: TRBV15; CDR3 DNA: TGTGCCACCAGTTCCCCCGGACAGGGAAATTACGAGCAGTACTTC; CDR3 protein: CATSSPGQGNYEQYF
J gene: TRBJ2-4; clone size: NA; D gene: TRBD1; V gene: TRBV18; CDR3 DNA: TGTGCCAGCTCAAGAGGGACAGGGGCAAAAAACATTCAGTACTTC; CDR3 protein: CASSRGTGAKNIQYF
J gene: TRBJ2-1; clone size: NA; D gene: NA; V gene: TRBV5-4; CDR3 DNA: TGTGCCAGCAGCTCCCGGGAGCGTCCGTACAATGAGCAGTTCTTC; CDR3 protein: CASSSRERPYNEQFF
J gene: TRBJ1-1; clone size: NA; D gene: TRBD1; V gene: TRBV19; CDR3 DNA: TGTGCCAGTAGTATAGCCCAAGGGCCAGGGACAGGGTATGAAGCTTTCTTT; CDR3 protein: CASSIAQGPGTGYEAFF
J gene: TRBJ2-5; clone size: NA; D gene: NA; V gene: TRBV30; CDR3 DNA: TGTGCCTGGAGTACTGCGGGTGGGTGGGAGACCCAGTACTTC; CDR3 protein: CAWSTAGGWETQYF
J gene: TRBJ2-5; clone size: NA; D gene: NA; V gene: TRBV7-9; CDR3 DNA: TGTGCCAGCAGCTCCGGGACTCCAACTCCCCGGGCCCAGTACTTC; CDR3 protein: CASSSGTPTPRAQYF
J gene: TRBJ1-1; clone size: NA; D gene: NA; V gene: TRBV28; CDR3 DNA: TGTGCCAGCAGGGCAGGGAGGTACATGAACACTGAAGCTTTCTTT; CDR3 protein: CASRAGRYMNTEAFF
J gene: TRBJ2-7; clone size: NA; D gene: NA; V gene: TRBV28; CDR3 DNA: TGTGCCAGCGGCCTCCCGGAGCAGTACTTC; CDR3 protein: CASGLPEQYF
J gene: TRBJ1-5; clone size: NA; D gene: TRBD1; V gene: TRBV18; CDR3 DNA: TGTGCCAGCTCCCGCACAGGGGGCAATCAGCCCCAGCATTTT; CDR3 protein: CASSRTGGNQPQHF
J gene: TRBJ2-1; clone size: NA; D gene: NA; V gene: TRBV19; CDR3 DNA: TGTGCCAGTAGTATCGCGCAGGTTATATACAATGAGCAGTTCTTC; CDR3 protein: CASSIAQVIYNEQFF